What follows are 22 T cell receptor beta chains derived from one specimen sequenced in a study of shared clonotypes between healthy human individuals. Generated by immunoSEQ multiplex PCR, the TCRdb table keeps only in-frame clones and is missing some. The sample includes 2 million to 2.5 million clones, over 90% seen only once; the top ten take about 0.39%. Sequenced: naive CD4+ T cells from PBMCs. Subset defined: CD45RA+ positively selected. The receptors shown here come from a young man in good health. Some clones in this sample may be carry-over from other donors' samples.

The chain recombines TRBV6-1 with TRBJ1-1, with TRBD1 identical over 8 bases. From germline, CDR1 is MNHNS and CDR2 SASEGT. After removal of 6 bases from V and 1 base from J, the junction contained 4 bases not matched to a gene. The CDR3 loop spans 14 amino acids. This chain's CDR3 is CASRGTGQNTEAFF. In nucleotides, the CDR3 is TGTGCCAGCAGGGGGACAGGACAGAACACTGAAGCTTTCTTT.

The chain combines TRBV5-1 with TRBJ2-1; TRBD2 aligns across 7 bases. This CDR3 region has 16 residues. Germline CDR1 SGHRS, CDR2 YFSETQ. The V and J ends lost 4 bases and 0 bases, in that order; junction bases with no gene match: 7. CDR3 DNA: TGCGCCAGCAGCCGTCGGGGCGGGAGCTCCTACAATGAGCAGTTCTTC. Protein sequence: CASSRRGGSSYNEQFF.

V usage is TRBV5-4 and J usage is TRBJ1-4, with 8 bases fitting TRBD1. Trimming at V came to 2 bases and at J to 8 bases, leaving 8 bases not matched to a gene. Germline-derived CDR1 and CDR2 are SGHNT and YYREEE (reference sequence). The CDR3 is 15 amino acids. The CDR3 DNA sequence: TGTGCCAGCAGCTTTACAGGGGGGGGTTACGAAAAACTGTTTTTT. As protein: CASSFTGGGYEKLFF.

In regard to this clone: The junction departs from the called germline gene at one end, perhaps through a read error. CDR3 in DNA: TGTGCCAGCAGGCCCCGGACTAGCGGGGGACTTGACTTC. Its translation: CASRPRTSGGLDF. The chain links TRBV2 to TRBJ2-7; 13 positions match TRBD2. Germline V gene data show CDR1 as SNHLY and CDR2 as FYNNEI. The CDR3 is 13 residues long.

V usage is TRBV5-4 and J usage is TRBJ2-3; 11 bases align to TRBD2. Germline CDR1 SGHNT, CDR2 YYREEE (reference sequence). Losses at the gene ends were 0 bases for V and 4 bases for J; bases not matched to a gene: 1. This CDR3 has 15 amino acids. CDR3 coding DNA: TGTGCCAGCAGCTTGGAGGGACTAGCGGCAGATACGCAGTATTTT. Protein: CASSLEGLAADTQYF. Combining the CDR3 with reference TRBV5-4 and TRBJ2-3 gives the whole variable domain ETGVTQSPTHLIKTRGQQVTLRCSSQSGHNTVSWYQQALGQGPQFIFQYYREEENGRGNFPPRFSGLQFPNYSSELNVNALELDDSALYLCASSLEGLAADTQYFGPGTRLTVL.

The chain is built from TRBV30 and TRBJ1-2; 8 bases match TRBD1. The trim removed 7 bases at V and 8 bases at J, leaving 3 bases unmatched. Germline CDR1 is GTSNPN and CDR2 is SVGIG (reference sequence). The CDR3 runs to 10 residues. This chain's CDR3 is CALRQGGYTF. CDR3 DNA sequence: TGTGCCTTGCGACAGGGGGGCTACACCTTC.

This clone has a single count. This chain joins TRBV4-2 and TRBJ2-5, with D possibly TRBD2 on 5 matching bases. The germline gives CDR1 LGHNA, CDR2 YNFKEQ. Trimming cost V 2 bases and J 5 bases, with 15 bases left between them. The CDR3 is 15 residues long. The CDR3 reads CASSQSRVLGETQYF. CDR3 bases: TGTGCCAGCAGCCAATCCCGCGTACTAGGGGAGACCCAGTACTTC.

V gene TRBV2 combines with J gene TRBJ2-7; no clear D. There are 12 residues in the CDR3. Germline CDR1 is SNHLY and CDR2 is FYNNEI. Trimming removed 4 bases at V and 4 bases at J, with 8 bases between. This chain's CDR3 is CASSGKGYEQYF. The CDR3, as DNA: TGTGCCAGCAGTGGTAAAGGTTACGAGCAGTACTTC.

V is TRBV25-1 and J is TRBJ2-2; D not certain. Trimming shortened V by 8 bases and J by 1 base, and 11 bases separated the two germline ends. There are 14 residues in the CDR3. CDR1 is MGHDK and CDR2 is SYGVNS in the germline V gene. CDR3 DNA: TGTGCCAGCTCACCTTCCCTGAACACCGGGGAGCTGTTTTTT. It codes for CASSPSLNTGELFF.

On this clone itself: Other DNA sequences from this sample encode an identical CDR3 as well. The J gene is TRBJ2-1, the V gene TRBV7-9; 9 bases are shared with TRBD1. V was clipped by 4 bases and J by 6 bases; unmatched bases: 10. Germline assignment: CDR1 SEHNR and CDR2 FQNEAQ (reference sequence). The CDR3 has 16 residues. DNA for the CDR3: TGTGCCAGCAGCTCACTGGAGGGACAGGGCGGCAATGAGCAGTTCTTC. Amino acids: CASSSLEGQGGNEQFF.

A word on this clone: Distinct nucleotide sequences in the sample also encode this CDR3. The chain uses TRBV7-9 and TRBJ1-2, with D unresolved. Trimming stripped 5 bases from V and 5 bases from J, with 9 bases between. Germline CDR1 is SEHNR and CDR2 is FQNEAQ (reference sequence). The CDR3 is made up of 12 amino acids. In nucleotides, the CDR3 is TGTGCCAGCAGCCCGGGTCTTTATGGCTACACCTTC. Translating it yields CASSPGLYGYTF.

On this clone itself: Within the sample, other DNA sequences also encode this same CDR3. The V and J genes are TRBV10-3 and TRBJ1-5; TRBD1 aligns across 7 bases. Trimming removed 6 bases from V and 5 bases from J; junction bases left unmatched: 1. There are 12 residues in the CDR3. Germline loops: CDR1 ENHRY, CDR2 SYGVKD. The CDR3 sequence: CAISGTDQPQHF. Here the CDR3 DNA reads TGTGCCATCAGCGGGACAGATCAGCCCCAGCATTTT.

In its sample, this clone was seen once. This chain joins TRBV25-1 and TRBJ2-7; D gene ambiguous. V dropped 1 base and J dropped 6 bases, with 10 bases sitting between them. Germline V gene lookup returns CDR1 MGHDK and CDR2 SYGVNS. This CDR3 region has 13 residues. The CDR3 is CASSELITGEQYF. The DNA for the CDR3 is TGTGCCAGCAGTGAATTAATTACGGGCGAGCAGTACTTC.

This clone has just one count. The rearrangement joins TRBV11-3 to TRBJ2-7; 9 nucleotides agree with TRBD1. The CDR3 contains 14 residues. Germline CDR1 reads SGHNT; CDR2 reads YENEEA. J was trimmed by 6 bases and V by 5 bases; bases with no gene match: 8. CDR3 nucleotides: TGTGCCAGCAGCCCCGGACAGGGGATCGGCGAGCAGTACTTC. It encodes CASSPGQGIGEQYF.

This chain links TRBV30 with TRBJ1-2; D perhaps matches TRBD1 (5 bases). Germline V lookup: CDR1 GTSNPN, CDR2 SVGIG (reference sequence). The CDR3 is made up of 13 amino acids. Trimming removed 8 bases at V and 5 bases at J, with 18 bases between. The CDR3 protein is CAARDFRGYGYTF. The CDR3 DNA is TGTGCCGCCCGGGACTTCCGTGGGTATGGCTACACCTTC.

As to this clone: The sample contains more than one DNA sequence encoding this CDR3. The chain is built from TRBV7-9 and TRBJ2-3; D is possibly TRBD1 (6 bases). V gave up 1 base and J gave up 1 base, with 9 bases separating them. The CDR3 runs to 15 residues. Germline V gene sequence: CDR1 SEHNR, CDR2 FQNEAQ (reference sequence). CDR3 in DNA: TGTGCCAGCAGCTTAGTGAGGACAGGCACAGATACGCAGTATTTT. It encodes CASSLVRTGTDTQYF.

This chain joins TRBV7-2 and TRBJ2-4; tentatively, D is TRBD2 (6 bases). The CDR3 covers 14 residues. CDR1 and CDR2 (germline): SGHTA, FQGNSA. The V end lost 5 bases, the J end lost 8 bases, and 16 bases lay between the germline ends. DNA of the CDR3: TGTGCCAGCAGCCCCATCGGGGGTTTTGACATTCAGTACTTC. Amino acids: CASSPIGGFDIQYF.

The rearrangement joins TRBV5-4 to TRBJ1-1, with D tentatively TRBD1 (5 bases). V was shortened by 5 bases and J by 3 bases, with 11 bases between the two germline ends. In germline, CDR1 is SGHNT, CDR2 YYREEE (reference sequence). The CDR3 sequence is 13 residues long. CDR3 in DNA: TGTGCCAGCAGTTTTACAGGCTACACTGAAGCTTTCTTT. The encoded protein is CASSFTGYTEAFF.

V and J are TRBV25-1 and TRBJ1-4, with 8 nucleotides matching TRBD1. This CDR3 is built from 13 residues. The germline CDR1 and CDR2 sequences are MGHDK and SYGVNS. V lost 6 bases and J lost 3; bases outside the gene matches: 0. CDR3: CASRQGANEKLFF. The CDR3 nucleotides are TGTGCCAGCAGACAGGGGGCTAATGAAAAACTGTTTTTT.

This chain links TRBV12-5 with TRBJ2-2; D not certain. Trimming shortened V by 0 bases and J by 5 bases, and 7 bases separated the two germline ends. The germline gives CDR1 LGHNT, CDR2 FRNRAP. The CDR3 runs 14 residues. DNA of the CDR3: TGTGCTAGTGGTTTGGTCCGTGGGACCGGGGAGCTGTTTTTT. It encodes CASGLVRGTGELFF.

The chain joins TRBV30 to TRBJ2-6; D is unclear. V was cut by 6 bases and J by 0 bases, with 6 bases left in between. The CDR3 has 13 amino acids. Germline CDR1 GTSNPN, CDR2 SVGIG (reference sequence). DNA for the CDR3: TGTGCCTGTGATAGCTCTGGGGCCAACGTCCTGACTTTC. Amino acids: CACDSSGANVLTF. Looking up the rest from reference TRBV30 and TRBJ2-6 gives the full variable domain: SQTIHQWPATLVQPVGSPLSLECTVEGTSNPNLYWYRQAAGRGLQLLFYSVGIGQISSEVPQNLSASRPQDRQFILSSKKLLLSDSGFYLCACDSSGANVLTFGAGSRLTVL.

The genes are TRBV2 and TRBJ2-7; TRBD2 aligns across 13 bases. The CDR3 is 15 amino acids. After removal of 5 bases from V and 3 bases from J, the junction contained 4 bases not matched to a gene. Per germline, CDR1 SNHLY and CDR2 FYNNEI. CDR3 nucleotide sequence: TGTGCCAGCAGTCGGGGACTAGCGGGAATCTACGAGCAGTACTTC. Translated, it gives CASSRGLAGIYEQYF.